The 6 T cell receptor beta chains presented below share a single source sample, sequenced in a study of radiotherapy plus CTLA-4 blockade in lung cancer. Sequenced by immunoSEQ multiplex PCR; TCRdb stores in-frame clones only, minus some. The sample shows around 40,000 clones, approximately 70% of them seen only once. The source was peripheral blood, collected from a patient treated with radiotherapy plus ipilimumab. These receptors were collected from a human donor with non-small cell lung cancer who had stable disease on radiotherapy plus ipilimumab.

This clone was found a few times. The V call is TRBV30, the J call TRBJ1-1; no clear D gene. The CDR3 sequence is 13 residues long. The V gene lost 0 bases and the J gene lost 1 base, with 6 bases spanning the gap. Germline values: CDR1 GTSNPN, CDR2 SVGIG (reference sequence). The CDR3 sequence: CAWSVYKNTEAFF. The DNA for the CDR3 is TGTGCCTGGAGTGTATATAAGAACACTGAAGCTTTCTTT.

The rearrangement links TRBV2 to TRBJ2-1, with 7 bases fitting TRBD1. The J segment lost 4 bases and the V segment lost 7 bases, leaving 4 bases of the junction unmatched. This CDR3 comprises 13 residues. Germline V gene sequence: CDR1 SNHLY, CDR2 FYNNEI. The CDR3 DNA follows: TGTGCCAGCATCCGGGACAGATACAATGAGCAGTTCTTC. It yields the protein CASIRDRYNEQFF. The whole variable domain, filled in from reference TRBV2 and TRBJ2-1, reads EPEVTQTPSHQVTQMGQEVILRCVPISNHLYFYWYRQILGQKVEFLVSFYNNEISEKSEIFDDQFSVERPDGSNFTLKIRSTKLEDSAMYFCASIRDRYNEQFFGPGTRLTVL.

The chain joins TRBV16 to TRBJ1-2; D is unresolved. The CDR3 has 13 residues. Germline-derived CDR1 and CDR2 are KGHSY and FQNENV. V was clipped by 2 bases and J by 4 bases, with 8 bases between them. In DNA form, the CDR3 reads TGTGCCAGCAGCCAACTGCCGGTCTATGGCTACACCTTC. As protein: CASSQLPVYGYTF.

This clone was observed many times. The rearrangement links TRBV10-2 to TRBJ2-6; D is unclear. V was clipped by 3 bases and J by 3 bases, with 3 bases between them. In germline, CDR1 is WSHSY, CDR2 SAAADI. The CDR3 has 13 residues. The CDR3 coding sequence is TGCGCCAGCAGTGATTATGGGGCCAACGTCCTGACTTTC. This encodes CASSDYGANVLTF.

The genes are TRBV18 and TRBJ2-7; 15 bases match TRBD2. This CDR3 has 16 residues. The germline V gene encodes CDR1 KGHSH and CDR2 LQKENI. Losses at the gene ends were 3 bases for V and 6 bases for J; bases not matched to a gene: 6. The CDR3 here is CASSPGTSGGPGEQYF. The CDR3 coding sequence is TGTGCCAGCTCACCCGGGACTAGCGGGGGGCCTGGCGAGCAGTACTTC. Based on the CDR3 plus reference TRBV18 and TRBJ2-7, the full variable domain is NAGVMQNPRHLVRRRGQEARLRCSPMKGHSHVYWYRQLPEEGLKFMVYLQKENIIDESGMPKERFSAEFPKEGPSILRIQQVVRGDSAAYFCASSPGTSGGPGEQYFGPGTRLTVT.

This clone was seen a handful of times. V is TRBV7-2 and J is TRBJ2-7, with D possibly matching TRBD2 (6 bases). V was cut by 5 bases and J by 3 bases, with 14 bases left in between. Germline-derived CDR1 and CDR2 are SGHTA and FQGNSA. The CDR3 spans 14 residues. The CDR3 DNA is TGTGCCAGCAGCCGTTGGACGGGAGTCTACGAGCAGTACTTC. Protein sequence: CASSRWTGVYEQYF. Full variable domain (remainder filled in from reference TRBV7-2 and TRBJ2-7): GAGVSQSPSNKVTEKGKDVELRCDPISGHTALYWYRQSLGQGLEFLIYFQGNSAPDKSGLPSDRFSAERTGGSVSTLTIQRTQQEDSAVYLCASSRWTGVYEQYFGPGTRLTVT.